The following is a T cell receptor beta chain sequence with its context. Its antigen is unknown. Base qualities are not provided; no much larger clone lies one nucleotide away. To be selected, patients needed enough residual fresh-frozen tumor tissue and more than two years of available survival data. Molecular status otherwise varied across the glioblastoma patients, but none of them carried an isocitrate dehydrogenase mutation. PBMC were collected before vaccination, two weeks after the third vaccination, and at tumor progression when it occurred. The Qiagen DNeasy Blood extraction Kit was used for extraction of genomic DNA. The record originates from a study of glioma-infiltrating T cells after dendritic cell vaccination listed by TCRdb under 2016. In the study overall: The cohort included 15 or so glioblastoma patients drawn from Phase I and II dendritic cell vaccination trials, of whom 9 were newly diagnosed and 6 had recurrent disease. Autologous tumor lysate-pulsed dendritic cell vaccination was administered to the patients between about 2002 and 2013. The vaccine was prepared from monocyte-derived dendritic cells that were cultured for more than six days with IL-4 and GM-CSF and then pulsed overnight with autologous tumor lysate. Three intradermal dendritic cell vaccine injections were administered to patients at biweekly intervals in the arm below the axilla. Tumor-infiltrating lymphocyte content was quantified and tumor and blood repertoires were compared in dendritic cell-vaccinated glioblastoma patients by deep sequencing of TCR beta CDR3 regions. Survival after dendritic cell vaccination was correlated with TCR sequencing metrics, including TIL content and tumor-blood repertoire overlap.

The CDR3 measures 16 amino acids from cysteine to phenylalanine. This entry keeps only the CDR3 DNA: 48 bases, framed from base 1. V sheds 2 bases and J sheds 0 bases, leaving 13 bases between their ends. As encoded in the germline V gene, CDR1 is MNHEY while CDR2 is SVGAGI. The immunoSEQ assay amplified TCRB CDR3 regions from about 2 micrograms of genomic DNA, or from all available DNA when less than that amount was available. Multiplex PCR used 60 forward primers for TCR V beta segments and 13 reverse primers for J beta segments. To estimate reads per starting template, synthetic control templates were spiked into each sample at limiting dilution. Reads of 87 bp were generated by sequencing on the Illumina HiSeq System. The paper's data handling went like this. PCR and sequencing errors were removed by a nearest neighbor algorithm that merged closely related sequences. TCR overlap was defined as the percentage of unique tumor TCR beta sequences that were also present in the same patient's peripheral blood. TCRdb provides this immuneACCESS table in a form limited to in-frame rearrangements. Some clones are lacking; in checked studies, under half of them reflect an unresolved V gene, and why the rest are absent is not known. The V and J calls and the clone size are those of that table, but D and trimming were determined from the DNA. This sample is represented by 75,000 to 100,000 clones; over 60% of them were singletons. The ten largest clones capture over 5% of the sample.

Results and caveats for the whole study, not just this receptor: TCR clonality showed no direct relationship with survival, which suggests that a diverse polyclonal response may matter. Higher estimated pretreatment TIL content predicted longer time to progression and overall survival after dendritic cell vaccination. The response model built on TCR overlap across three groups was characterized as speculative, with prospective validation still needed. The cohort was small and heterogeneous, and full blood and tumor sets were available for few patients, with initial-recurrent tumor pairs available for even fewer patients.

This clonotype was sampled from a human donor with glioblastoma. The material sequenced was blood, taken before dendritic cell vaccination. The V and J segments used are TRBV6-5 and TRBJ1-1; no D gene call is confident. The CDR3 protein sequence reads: CASSYTQGLMNTEAFF. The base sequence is TGTGCCAGCAGTTACACCCAAGGACTAATGAACACTGAAGCTTTCTTT.